Listed below are T cell receptor beta chains from one sample, sequenced in a study of Graves' ophthalmopathy and Graves' hyperthyroidism. MiXCR, run by TCRdb on the multiplex PCR reads, gives a single entry per CDR3 protein. The sample lists about 550,000 distinct CDR3 sequences, less than 45% occurring once. The sample consisted of peripheral blood or thyroid tissue (not recorded which). The source of these receptors is an adult man with Graves' hyperthyroidism. Each CDR3 is given with its conserved first and last residue. D genes are given only for firm matches. Some rows have no size entry. The others give once, few or many, or a class for an expanded clone.

j_gene | v_gene | abundance | len | d_gene | CDR3nt | CDR3aa
TRBJ2-1 | TRBV7-9 | few | 13 | . | TGTGCCAGCAGCTCCAAGCGGTGGGATGAGCAGTTCTTC | CASSSKRWDEQFF
TRBJ1-6 | TRBV7-9 | . | 15 | . | TGTGCCAGCAGCCGCGGGGGGGGGGCTGGGTCACCCCTCCACTTT | CASSRGGGAGSPLHF
TRBJ2-7 | TRBV4-2 | . | 14 | . | TGTGCCAGCAGCCAAGACACAGGCTTCTACGAGCAGTACTTC | CASSQDTGFYEQYF
TRBJ2-2 | TRBV5-1 | . | 16 | TRBD1 | TGCGCCAGCAGCTTAGAGGGGGCAGCGGACACCGGGGAGCTGTTTTTT | CASSLEGAADTGELFF
TRBJ1-1 | TRBV19 | few | 13 | . | TGTGCCAGTAGGGGGACATTGAACACTGAAGCTTTCTTT | CASRGTLNTEAFF
TRBJ1-1 | TRBV20-1 | . | 15 | . | TGCAGTGCTCTCCAACTAGCGGGGGCGGACACTGAAGCTTTCTTT | CSALQLAGADTEAFF
TRBJ1-6 | TRBV12-3/TRBV12-4 | few | 17 | . | TGTGCCAGCAGTTTATGGCTCGGGGGTGCCTATAATTCACCCCTCCACTTT | CASSLWLGGAYNSPLHF
TRBJ1-5 | TRBV24-1 | few | 14 | . | TGTGCCACCAGTGAGTCTAGAGGGAATCAGCCCCAGCATTTT | CATSESRGNQPQHF
TRBJ1-5 | TRBV12-3/TRBV12-4 | many | 19 | TRBD1 | TGTGCCAGCAGTTTATCCTATATGGGGACAGGGACAGCGAATCAGCCCCAGCATTTT | CASSLSYMGTGTANQPQHF
TRBJ1-2 | TRBV7-3 | . | 14 | TRBD1 | TGTGCCAGCAGCTTAACAGGGGGCACAGATGGCTACACCTTC | CASSLTGGTDGYTF
TRBJ1-1 | TRBV5-1 | many | 13 | . | TGCGCCAGCAGCTTCTGGGAGAACACTGAAGCTTTCTTT | CASSFWENTEAFF
TRBJ1-1 | TRBV20-1 | . | 12 | . | TGCAGTGTATCTGTCTGGGGGGATCGCGCTTTCTTT | CSVSVWGDRAFF
TRBJ1-2 | TRBV6-6 | many | 14 | TRBD1 | TGTGCCAGTAATGTGGACAGGGGCGTTTATGGCTACACCTTC | CASNVDRGVYGYTF
TRBJ2-2 | TRBV15 | many | 14 | . | TGTGCCACCAGAATGGGCGGTTCGGCCGGGGAGCTGTTTTTT | CATRMGGSAGELFF
TRBJ1-4 | TRBV5-6 | . | 15 | TRBD1 | TGTGCCAGCAGCTGGACAGGGGACCAAACTGAAAAACTGTTTTTT | CASSWTGDQTEKLFF
TRBJ2-7 | TRBV29-1 | many | 13 | TRBD2 | TGCAGCGTTGGGCTAGCGGGGTCGGTCGAGCAGTACTTC | CSVGLAGSVEQYF
TRBJ1-5 | TRBV29-1 | . | 12 | . | TGCAGCGGGGTGTGGAGGGAACAGCCCCAGCATTTT | CSGVWREQPQHF
TRBJ2-7 | TRBV5-1 | many | 14 | . | TGCGCCAGCAGCTTGAGCACTAGGAACTACGAGCAGTACTTC | CASSLSTRNYEQYF
TRBJ2-7 | TRBV6-9 | few | 16 | . | TGTGCCAGCAGCCCTCACCGGGAATTCTGGGTCTACGAGCAGTACTTC | CASSPHREFWVYEQYF
TRBJ1-2 | TRBV9 | many | 15 | TRBD1 | TGTGCCAGCAGCGAAGGGACAGGAGGGAACTATGGCTACACCTTC | CASSEGTGGNYGYTF
TRBJ2-7 | TRBV29-1 | once | 16 | TRBD1 | TGCAGCGTTTCCGGGACAGGGCGCATCTCAACCTACGAGCAGTACTTC | CSVSGTGRISTYEQYF
TRBJ2-7 | TRBV28 | . | 13 | . | TGTGCCAGCAGTTTCGAGCGCCACGACGAGCAGTACTTC | CASSFERHDEQYF